Listed here are 4 T cell receptor beta chains from one sample, sequenced in a study of T cells after yellow fever vaccination. Each CDR3 protein is one row after TCRdb ran MiXCR on the 5' RACE reads. In the table there are hundreds of thousands of distinct CDR3 sequences, 4.1% of which are singletons. The sequences come from PBMCs, collected 5 days after the yellow fever booster vaccination. The receptor set was obtained from a man aged 18-30 years who received the YFV17D yellow fever vaccine.

This clonotype occurred a few times. V and J are TRBV28 and TRBJ2-3; 7 nucleotides align to TRBD1. Germline CDR1 is MDHEN and CDR2 is SYDVKM. CDR3 length: 15 residues. V lost 5 bases to trimming and J lost 8 bases; unmatched junction nucleotides: 13. The CDR3 DNA sequence: TGTGCCAGCAGTGCCGGGACAGAAGGATTGGGTACGCAGTATTTT. Amino acid sequence: CASSAGTEGLGTQYF.

Many counts were recorded for this clonotype. The chain employs TRBV5-1 and TRBJ2-7; 8 nucleotides match TRBD2. V was pared by 4 bases and J by 1 base, with 7 bases of the junction left unmatched. Germline V CDR1 and CDR2: SGHRS, YFSETQ. The length of the CDR3 is 15 residues. In DNA form, the CDR3 reads TGCGCCAGCAGCGGAACGGGGGGGAGGTCCTACGAGCAGTACTTC. This gives the protein CASSGTGGRSYEQYF.

This clonotype was detected only a few times. The V call is TRBV5-1, the J call TRBJ2-7, with TRBD1 as a possible D gene (5 bases). The CDR3 extends over 15 amino acids. Germline CDR1 is SGHRS and CDR2 is YFSETQ. V lost 0 bases and J 7 bases, leaving 17 bases between the germline ends. CDR3 coding DNA: TGCGCCAGCAGCTTGGGGCCAGGGCGATTGGAGGAGCAGTACTTC. It is translated as CASSLGPGRLEEQYF.

This clonotype has just a few counts. The rearrangement links TRBV20-1 to TRBJ2-1; 10 bases agree with TRBD2. Per the germline V gene, CDR1 is DFQATT and CDR2 is SNEGSKA (reference sequence). The CDR3 runs to 15 residues. J gave up 7 bases and V 7 bases, and 13 bases lay outside the gene matches. This CDR3 reads CSVRVPGSGGNEQFF. In nucleotides, the CDR3 is TGCAGTGTTCGTGTTCCGGGTAGCGGGGGGAATGAGCAGTTCTTC.